These 31 T cell receptor beta chains originate from one sample sequenced in a study of cytomegalovirus exposure and HLA in healthy donors. 60 Vbeta and 13 Jbeta primers were used in PCR. Here immunoSEQ multiplex PCR was the method, and the copy in TCRdb shows in-frame clones only, minus some. The table shows roughly 150,000 clones, with roughly 85% occurring only once. Material: PBMCs. Source of these receptors: a man aged 35 to 55 in good health and CMV-seropositive.

In DNA form, the CDR3 reads TGTGCCAGTAGTCCGGGACAGGCCACAGATACGCAGTATTTT. Translating gives CASSPGQATDTQYF. The chain has TRBV19 and TRBJ2-3, with 8 bases matching TRBD1. CDR3 length equals 14 residues. Germline CDR1 reads LNHDA; CDR2 reads SQIVND (reference sequence). The ends lost 5 bases at V and 2 bases at J; junction bases unmatched: 3.

The CDR3 spells CASSFSDSSYGYTF. The DNA for the CDR3 is TGTGCCAGCAGTTTCTCAGACAGCTCCTATGGCTACACCTTC. V usage is TRBV7-9 and J usage is TRBJ1-2, with D perhaps TRBD1 (5 bases). The CDR3 length is 14 residues. Trimming pared 6 bases from V and 4 bases from J, leaving 15 bases between. CDR1 and CDR2 from the germline V gene are SEHNR and FQNEAQ (reference sequence).

This chain links TRBV30 with TRBJ1-2, with 8 bases that match TRBD1. The CDR3 consists of 13 residues. Losses at the gene ends were 3 bases for V and 2 bases for J; bases not matched to a gene: 2. Germline CDR1 reads GTSNPN; CDR2 reads SVGIG (reference sequence). CDR3 sequence reads: CAWRQGGNYGYTF. CDR3 nucleotide sequence: TGTGCCTGGAGACAGGGGGGGAACTATGGCTACACCTTC.

The V and J genes are TRBV5-8 and TRBJ2-7; TRBD2 agrees at 10 bases. Trimming cost V 4 bases and J 3 bases; bases outside gene matches: 10. Germline V gives CDR1 SGHTS, CDR2 YDEGEE. This CDR3 is 16 amino acids long. The CDR3 protein is CASSRLRASGSYEQYF. The DNA for the CDR3 is TGTGCCAGCAGCCGCCTTAGGGCTAGCGGGAGCTACGAGCAGTACTTC. Based on the CDR3 plus reference TRBV5-8 and TRBJ2-7, the full variable domain is EAGVTQSPTHLIKTRGQQATLRCSPISGHTSVYWYQQALGLGLQFLLWYDEGEERNRGNFPPRFSGRQFPNYSSELNVNALELEDSALYLCASSRLRASGSYEQYFGPGTRLTVT.

V gene TRBV25-1 combines with J gene TRBJ1-2, with 8 positions matching TRBD1. The J segment lost 4 bases and the V segment lost 5 bases, leaving 3 bases of the junction unmatched. The CDR3 totals 13 residues. Germline CDR1 and CDR2: MGHDK and SYGVNS. The CDR3 region has the DNA TGTGCCAGCAGTCAGGGGGCAGGCTATGGCTACACCTTC. Translation gives CASSQGAGYGYTF.

The rearrangement uses TRBV6-1 and TRBJ1-2, with 9 bases matching TRBD1. Germline V CDR1 and CDR2: MNHNS, SASEGT. The V segment lost 6 bases and the J segment 6 bases; nucleotides outside the gene matches: 5. The CDR3 has 13 amino acids. CDR3 bases: TGTGCCAGCAGAATTCGGACAGGGGATGGCTACACCTTC. The encoded protein is CASRIRTGDGYTF.

The CDR3, as DNA: TGCGCCAGCAGCCAAGACGTGGACAGGGGGGGCCAGCCCCAGCATTTT. Its protein is CASSQDVDRGGQPQHF. This chain uses TRBV4-1 with TRBJ1-5; TRBD1 matches at 10 bases. Germline-derived CDR1 and CDR2 are MGHRA and YSYEKL. With V trimmed by 0 bases and J by 7 bases, 6 bases remained unmatched. CDR3 length: 16 amino acids.

This chain links TRBV27 with TRBJ1-2; D unresolved. Germline V gene lookup returns CDR1 MNHEY and CDR2 SMNVEV (reference sequence). The length of the CDR3 is 13 residues. Trimming pared 4 bases from V and 4 bases from J, leaving 10 bases between. The CDR3 region is CASSYSVGYGYTF. The CDR3, as DNA: TGTGCCAGCAGTTACTCCGTTGGCTATGGCTACACCTTC.

The V call is TRBV1, the J call TRBJ2-1; whether TRBD1, the table's D call, matches the DNA was not checked. TRBV1 is tagged as a pseudogene. This CDR3 is 13 amino acids long. CDR3 loop: CTSSHYRGDEQFF. CDR3 DNA: TGCACCAGCAGCCATTACAGGGGCGATGAGCAGTTCTTC.

The chain is built from TRBV5-1 and TRBJ2-1; 16 nucleotides match TRBD2. This CDR3 region has 17 residues. Germline V gene lookup returns CDR1 SGHRS and CDR2 YFSETQ. The J segment lost 7 bases and the V segment lost 4 bases, leaving 8 bases of the junction unmatched. The CDR3: CASSPGLAGGPDNEQFF. The CDR3 coding sequence is TGCGCCAGCAGCCCGGGACTAGCGGGAGGGCCGGATAATGAGCAGTTCTTC. Supplemented by reference TRBV5-1 and TRBJ2-1, the full variable domain reads KAGVTQTPRYLIKTRGQQVTLSCSPISGHRSVSWYQQTPGQGLQFLFEYFSETQRNKGNFPGRFSGRQFSNSRSEMNVSTLELGDSALYLCASSPGLAGGPDNEQFFGPGTRLTVL.

The chain uses TRBV6-5 and TRBJ2-2; weak D call: TRBD2 (6 bases). Trimming removed 2 bases from V and 3 bases from J, with 7 bases in between. The CDR3 consists of 14 residues. Germline CDR1 and CDR2: MNHEY and SVGAGI. The CDR3: CASSYGGYTGELFF. The DNA for the CDR3 is TGTGCCAGCAGTTACGGGGGGTACACCGGGGAGCTGTTTTTT.

This clone was seen more than once but under ten times. The rearrangement joins TRBV5-5 to TRBJ2-7; D gene ambiguous. Germline V gives CDR1 SGHKS, CDR2 YYEKEE (reference sequence). The CDR3 has 12 residues. The ends were cut back, 4 bases at V and 4 bases at J, with 9 bases in the middle. The CDR3 spells CASSLSRYEQYF. The CDR3 DNA follows: TGTGCCAGCAGCCTCTCTCGTTACGAGCAGTACTTC.

The chain carries TRBV19 and TRBJ2-5; 9 positions agree with TRBD2. Per the germline V gene, CDR1 is LNHDA and CDR2 is SQIVND (reference sequence). V shed 4 bases and J 4 bases; nucleotides not matched to a gene: 7. This CDR3 is built from 15 residues. The CDR3 sequence: CASSRTSVLGETQYF. The CDR3 DNA is TGTGCCAGTAGTAGGACTAGCGTCTTGGGAGAGACCCAGTACTTC.

V and J are TRBV7-9 and TRBJ2-7; D is perhaps TRBD1 (6 bases). This CDR3 has 14 residues. Germline CDR1 SEHNR, CDR2 FQNEAQ (reference sequence). Trimming took 1 base from V and 2 from J, leaving 9 bases between them. This chain's CDR3 is CASSLEGVPYEQYF. In DNA, the CDR3 is TGTGCCAGCAGCTTAGAGGGGGTCCCCTACGAGCAGTACTTC.

This clone was observed a few times. V gene TRBV6-1 combines with J gene TRBJ1-1; D not certain. The CDR3 totals 15 residues. Germline loops: CDR1 MNHNS, CDR2 SASEGT. Trimming removed 8 bases at V and 4 bases at J, with 20 bases between. For the CDR3, the DNA is TGTGCCAGCGACCTTCCCATACCGGGATCCACTGAAGCTTTCTTT. Translating it yields CASDLPIPGSTEAFF.

The chain combines TRBV5-4 with TRBJ1-1, with 7 bases identical to TRBD1. CDR1 is SGHNT and CDR2 is YYREEE in the germline V gene (reference sequence). This CDR3 has 14 residues. V was pared by 4 bases and J by 11 bases, with 14 bases of the junction left unmatched. CDR3 amino acids: CASSRDSARRGAFF. CDR3 DNA sequence: TGTGCCAGCAGCCGGGACAGCGCTCGACGGGGGGCTTTCTTT.

This clone was seen only a few times. The J gene is TRBJ2-3, the V gene TRBV19, with a possible D match to TRBD2 (5 bases). V lost 3 bases, J lost 4 bases, and 17 bases lay in between. The CDR3 totals 16 residues. The germline CDR1 and CDR2 sequences are LNHDA and SQIVND (reference sequence). The CDR3 nucleotides are TGTGCCAGTAGTATCGTCGTGGGAGATAGGGCAGATACGCAGTATTTT. This encodes CASSIVVGDRADTQYF.

The chain carries TRBV27 and TRBJ2-2, with 9 bases fitting TRBD1. The CDR3 sequence is 17 residues long. The germline V gene has CDR1 MNHEY and CDR2 SMNVEV (reference sequence). V lost 6 bases to trimming and J lost 4 bases; unmatched junction nucleotides: 12. CDR3 DNA sequence: TGTGCCAGCAGCTCGAGAACAGGGGGCGATGTCACCGGGGAGCTGTTTTTT. Its translation is CASSSRTGGDVTGELFF.

The chain couples TRBV6-6 to TRBJ2-1, with TRBD2 matching 9 bases. Germline values: CDR1 MNHNY, CDR2 SVGAGI (reference sequence). Trimming at V came to 4 bases and at J to 4 bases, leaving 5 bases not matched to a gene. The CDR3 has 15 residues. The CDR3 spells CASSWELAGYNEQFF. The CDR3 DNA is TGTGCCAGCAGTTGGGAGCTAGCGGGGTACAATGAGCAGTTCTTC.

This sequence joins TRBV7-2 and TRBJ1-5; D perhaps matches TRBD1 (6 bases). Germline CDR1 SGHTA, CDR2 FQGNSA. V was clipped by 2 bases and J by 6 bases, with 14 bases between them. The CDR3 length is 15 residues. The CDR3 region is CASSLSVTGRQPQHF. In DNA, the CDR3 is TGTGCCAGCAGCTTAAGTGTTACAGGGCGTCAGCCCCAGCATTTT.

The V and J genes are TRBV9 and TRBJ2-7; 8 bases agree with TRBD1. The germline V gene has CDR1 SGDLS and CDR2 YYNGEE. V was pared by 4 bases and J by 1 base, with 4 bases of the junction left unmatched. The CDR3 is made up of 14 amino acids. CDR3 loop: CASSPRTGSYEQYF. The CDR3 DNA sequence: TGTGCCAGCAGCCCGCGGACAGGGTCCTACGAGCAGTACTTC.

DNA of the CDR3: TGCGCCAGCAGCCAGGGACTACCTTTCTCCTACGAGCAGTACTTC. Encoded protein: CASSQGLPFSYEQYF. J is TRBJ2-5 and V is TRBV4-1, with 7 bases matching TRBD2. The J call is uncertain, as TRBJ2-7 better fits the DNA end. The CDR3 sequence is 15 residues long. Germline V gene sequence: CDR1 MGHRA, CDR2 YSYEKL.

The chain couples TRBV25-1 to TRBJ2-1; D may be TRBD2 (6 bases). The V end was cut by 4 bases, the J end by 9 bases, with 16 bases between. The CDR3 contains 14 residues. Germline V gives CDR1 MGHDK, CDR2 SYGVNS. The CDR3 region has the DNA TGTGCCAGCAGTGTCGTGGAGGGAGCTGGTGAGCAGTTCTTC. It is translated as CASSVVEGAGEQFF.

The chain combines TRBV5-4 with TRBJ2-1; 11 bases map to TRBD2. V lost 0 bases to trimming and J lost 3 bases; unmatched junction nucleotides: 2. This CDR3 has 16 residues. CDR1 SGHNT and CDR2 YYREEE come from the germline V gene (reference sequence). CDR3 sequence reads: CASSLALAGVYNEQFF. Here the CDR3 DNA reads TGTGCCAGCAGCTTGGCACTAGCGGGAGTCTACAATGAGCAGTTCTTC.

V usage is TRBV6-1 and J usage is TRBJ2-7; D might be TRBD1 (6 bases). Germline assignment: CDR1 MNHNS and CDR2 SASEGT. CDR3 length: 14 residues. Trimming left V 7 bases short and J 2 bases short, with 15 bases between. The CDR3 DNA reads TGTGCCAGCATTGGTTTACAGGGCCCCTACGAGCAGTACTTC. Translation gives CASIGLQGPYEQYF.

CDR3 residues: CASSWLEDTQYF. In DNA, the CDR3 is TGTGCCAGCAGCTGGTTAGAGGATACGCAGTATTTT. This sequence joins TRBV7-9 and TRBJ2-3, with D hard to call. Between the trimmed V and J ends, which lost 4 bases and 6 bases, there was a span of 8 bases. The germline V gene has CDR1 SEHNR and CDR2 FQNEAQ (reference sequence). The CDR3 runs to 12 residues.

The chain couples TRBV29-1 to TRBJ1-1, with 8 bases lining up with TRBD1. CDR1 SQVTM and CDR2 ANQGSEA come from the germline V gene. V shed 4 bases and J 5 bases; nucleotides not matched to a gene: 6. This CDR3 is 13 amino acids long. The CDR3 nucleotides read TGCAGCGTTGTCGGACAGGGAGGAACTGAAGCTTTCTTT. As protein: CSVVGQGGTEAFF.

J is TRBJ2-1 and V is TRBV2, with 7 nucleotides matching TRBD2. Germline loops: CDR1 SNHLY, CDR2 FYNNEI. V dropped 4 bases and J dropped 9; count of bases not matched to a gene: 12. This CDR3 spans 15 amino acids. DNA for the CDR3: TGTGCCAGCAGTGCGGAGGGAGGGATCGGGGCTGAGCAGTTCTTC. It encodes CASSAEGGIGAEQFF.

The V gene is TRBV14, the J gene TRBJ2-7, with D unresolved. The V gene lost 0 bases and the J gene lost 4 bases, with 13 bases spanning the gap. From germline, CDR1 is SGHDN and CDR2 FVKESK. The CDR3 runs to 15 residues. CDR3 amino acids: CASSQDRNGAYEQYF. CDR3 in DNA: TGTGCCAGCAGCCAAGATCGAAACGGAGCGTACGAGCAGTACTTC.

The chain carries TRBV30 and TRBJ2-7; 8 nucleotides match TRBD2. CDR1 is GTSNPN and CDR2 is SVGIG in the germline V gene (reference sequence). The CDR3 consists of 14 residues. J lost 0 bases, V lost 8 bases, and 9 bases had no gene match. The CDR3 protein is CAESRSGASYEQYF. In DNA form, the CDR3 reads TGTGCCGAATCACGTAGCGGGGCCTCCTACGAGCAGTACTTC.

Only one count was recorded for this clone. The CDR3 sequence is CASSLFGAWDEQFF. CDR3 in DNA: TGTGCCAGCAGCTTATTTGGGGCCTGGGATGAGCAGTTCTTC. The rearrangement uses TRBV11-2 and TRBJ2-1; D may be TRBD1 (5 bases). Looked up from germline, CDR1 is SGHAT and CDR2 is FQNNGV. Deletions cut 2 bases from V and 8 bases from J, with 13 bases between. This CDR3 has 14 amino acids. Full variable domain (rest looked up from reference TRBV11-2 and TRBJ2-1): EAGVAQSPRYKIIEKRQSVAFWCNPISGHATLYWYQQILGQGPKLLIQFQNNGVVDDSQLPKDRFSAERLKGVDSTLKIQPAKLEDSAVYLCASSLFGAWDEQFFGPGTRLTVL.